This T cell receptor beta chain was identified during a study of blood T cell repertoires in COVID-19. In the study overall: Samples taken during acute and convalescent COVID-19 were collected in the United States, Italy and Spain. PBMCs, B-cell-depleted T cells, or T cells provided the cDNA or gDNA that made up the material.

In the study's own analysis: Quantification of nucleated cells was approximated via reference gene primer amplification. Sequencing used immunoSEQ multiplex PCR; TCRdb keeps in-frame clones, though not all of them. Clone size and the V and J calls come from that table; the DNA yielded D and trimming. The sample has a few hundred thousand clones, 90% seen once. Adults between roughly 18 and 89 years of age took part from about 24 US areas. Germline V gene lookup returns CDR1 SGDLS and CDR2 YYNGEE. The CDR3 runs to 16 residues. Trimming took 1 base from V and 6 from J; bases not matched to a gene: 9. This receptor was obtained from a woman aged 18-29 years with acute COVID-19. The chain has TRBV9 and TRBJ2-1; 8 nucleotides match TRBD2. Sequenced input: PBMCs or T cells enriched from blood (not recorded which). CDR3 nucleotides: TGTGCCAGCAGCGTACGGATAGCGGGAACGCTCAATGAGCAGTTCTTC. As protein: CASSVRIAGTLNEQFF.